This T cell receptor (beta chain) was observed in a study of regulatory T cells in long-lasting Graves disease. The V and J ends lost 9 bases and 5 bases respectively, with 17 bases between them. The CDR3 is made up of 13 amino acids. The germline gives CDR1 MDHEN, CDR2 SYDVKM. Building the TCR beta libraries relied on iRepertoire HTBI primers, and CDR3 regions underwent Arm-PCR. From the multiplex PCR reads, TCRdb called clonotypes with MiXCR, one entry per CDR3 protein. The repertoire includes roughly 530,000 distinct CDR3 sequences, about 15% of them detected once, and around 25% sits in the top ten. Time point in this sample: newly diagnosed GD, antithyroid drugs for less than 3 months. Generation of the TCR library employed RNA extracted from PBMCs. This sample was also put to use in a study of T cells in Graves' hyperthyroidism and ophthalmopathy.

The material was peripheral blood mononuclear cells (PBMCs), obtained at new diagnosis, from a patient treated with antithyroid drugs. The sequence was collected from a woman aged 35 to 60 with Graves disease. The genes are TRBV28 and TRBJ2-7; D gene unclear. This chain's CDR3 is CASSASRSHEQYF. CDR3 DNA: TGTGCCAGTAGTGCATCCAGGTCCCACGAGCAGTACTTC.